A selection of T cell receptor beta chains follows, all from one sample in a study of human T cells and chemical hapten exposure. TCRdb re-derived calls from the RACE reads in MiXCR, one entry per CDR3 protein. The sample includes some 88,000 distinct CDR3 sequences, roughly 9.6% of them seen just once. The sample here was whole blood, taken in connection with sensitization to the hapten diphenylcyclopropenone (DPC). The receptor set was obtained from a man aged 35 to 55 with alopecia areata. Some clones in this sample may be carry-over from other donors' samples. Both conserved end residues are part of each CDR3. A D gene is named only where the DNA matches it firmly. Only some rows state a clone size, as once, few, many or a class for expanded clones.

len	abundance	d_gene	v_gene	j_gene	CDR3nt	CDR3aa
15	NA	NA	TRBV7-2	TRBJ2-3	TGTGCCAGCAGCTTAGCGGGTTTGAGCACAGATACGCAGTATTTT	CASSLAGLSTDTQYF
15	NA	NA	TRBV3-1	TRBJ2-3	TGTGCCAGCAGCCAAGAGCCCGGGACCACAGATACGCAGTATTTT	CASSQEPGTTDTQYF
13	few	TRBD1	TRBV10-3	TRBJ1-2	TGTGCCATCAGCGGGACAGGAGATTATGGCTACACCTTC	CAISGTGDYGYTF
17	many	NA	TRBV20-1	TRBJ1-6	TGCAGTGCTAGAGACCAGAATCGACAGATAAATAATTCACCCCTCCACTTT	CSARDQNRQINNSPLHF
13	NA	NA	TRBV11-1	TRBJ2-2	TGTGCCAGCAGCGCCCGTCCCGACGGGGAGCTGTTTTTT	CASSARPDGELFF
15	few	TRBD1	TRBV5-1	TRBJ2-3	TGCGCCAGCAGCTTAAGGGGGCTGGACACAGATACGCAGTATTTT	CASSLRGLDTDTQYF
12	few	NA	TRBV20-1	TRBJ2-5	TGCAGTGCTACTAGCGACCAAGAGACCCAGTACTTC	CSATSDQETQYF
13	many	NA	TRBV18	TRBJ1-5	TGTGCCAGCTCTCCGCCCGGTAATCAGCCCCAGCATTTT	CASSPPGNQPQHF
12	many	NA	TRBV28	TRBJ1-2	TGTGCCAGCAGTAGCAGGGACTATGGCTACACCTTC	CASSSRDYGYTF
14	few	NA	TRBV10-3	TRBJ2-2	TGTGCCATCAGCGAACGACTTCCCCCCGGGGAGCTGTTTTTT	CAISERLPPGELFF
13	many	NA	TRBV29-1	TRBJ2-2	TGCAGCGTTGATGTACAAAACACCGGGGAGCTGTTTTTT	CSVDVQNTGELFF
15	NA	NA	TRBV7-2	TRBJ1-4	TGTGCCAGCAGCCCCAGACGGGCGAATGGTGAAAAACTGTTTTTT	CASSPRRANGEKLFF
13	NA	NA	TRBV19	TRBJ2-5	TGTGCCAGTAAATCGAGCGGCGAAGAGACCCAGTACTTC	CASKSSGEETQYF
18	few	NA	TRBV7-6	TRBJ2-1	TGTGCCAGCAGCCTGTGGGGGGGCCCAGGGGCTCTTCGGTATGAGCAGTTCTTC	CASSLWGGPGALRYEQFF
15	many	TRBD2	TRBV2	TRBJ2-3	TGTGCCAGCAGCTTAGCGGGCCGAAGCACAGATACGCAGTATTTT	CASSLAGRSTDTQYF
17	NA	NA	TRBV5-1	TRBJ1-1	TGCGCCAGCAGCTTGGGAGGATCGGGAACCCCAACAGGGGAAGCTTTCTTT	CASSLGGSGTPTGEAFF
14	many	NA	TRBV29-1	TRBJ2-1	TGCAGCGTCATCGACCCTCAACCCTACAATGAGCAGTTCTTC	CSVIDPQPYNEQFF
16	NA	TRBD2	TRBV18	TRBJ2-2	TGTGCCAGCTCACCATCCGGCGGGAGAGGAACCGGGGAGCTGTTTTTT	CASSPSGGRGTGELFF
15	few	TRBD1	TRBV7-9	TRBJ2-5	TGTGCCAGCAGCTTACCCGGGACAGGCCAGGAGACCCAGTACTTC	CASSLPGTGQETQYF
17	few	TRBD1	TRBV4-3	TRBJ1-4	TGCGCCAGCAGCCAAGCCGGGACAGGGGGAGCACGGGAAAAACTGTTTTTT	CASSQAGTGGAREKLFF
13	many	NA	TRBV29-1	TRBJ1-6	TGCAGCGTTGGGGGCAGTCATAATTCACCCCTCCACTTT	CSVGGSHNSPLHF
16	many	NA	TRBV27	TRBJ2-1	TGTGCCAGCAGCTCATCGGACCGTTCTATCTACAATGAGCAGTTCTTC	CASSSSDRSIYNEQFF
12	few	NA	TRBV5-4	TRBJ2-5	TGTGCCAGCAGCTTTTACCCAGAGACCCAGTACTTC	CASSFYPETQYF
17	many	TRBD1	TRBV18	TRBJ2-3	TGTGCCAGCTCGTTCCGGAATAACAGGGGGTCAACAGATACGCAGTATTTT	CASSFRNNRGSTDTQYF
15	many	TRBD2	TRBV6-1	TRBJ2-1	TGTGCCAGCGCGCCGGCGGGAGGGTTCTACAATGAGCAGTTCTTC	CASAPAGGFYNEQFF
20	NA	NA	TRBV7-2	TRBJ1-4	TGTGCCAGCAGCTTAGCCCGGCTTACAGGGAGGGGATTAACTAATGAAAAACTGTTTTTT	CASSLARLTGRGLTNEKLFF
18	NA	TRBD1	TRBV27	TRBJ2-6	TGTGCCAGCAGTTTTGGTGACAGGGGGTTCTCTGGGGCCAACGTCCTGACTTTC	CASSFGDRGFSGANVLTF